A selection of T cell receptor beta chains follows, all from one sample in a study of shared clonotypes between healthy human individuals. Here immunoSEQ multiplex PCR was the method, and the copy in TCRdb shows in-frame clones only, minus some. Of more than 1.2 million clones listed, just under 99% were seen once; the top ten hold roughly 0.35%. The source material was naive CD4+ T cells sorted from blood. These receptors came from a man under 40 in good health. The CDR3 runs from the conserved cysteine through the conserved F or W. The D gene is left open where the match is weak. Part of the rows lack a size; the others show once, few, many or a class for expanded clones.

>-|-|TRBJ1-2|TRBV19
TGTGCCAGTAGTATCGAAGGTAATGGCTACACCTTC
CASSIEGNGYTF
>once|TRBD2|TRBJ2-2|TRBV11-3
TGTGCCAGCAGCTCTAGTGGACTAGACCAACCTCCCACCGGGGAGCTGTTTTTT
CASSSSGLDQPPTGELFF
>-|TRBD2|TRBJ2-3|TRBV18
TGTGCCAGCTCACCCCGACTAGCGGAGTTCACAGATACGCAGTATTTT
CASSPRLAEFTDTQYF
>-|-|TRBJ1-2|TRBV9
TGTGCCAGCAGCGTAGGTGGGGTCCCCTATGGCTACACCTTC
CASSVGGVPYGYTF
>once|TRBD2|TRBJ2-1|TRBV4-2
TGTGCCAGCAGCCAAGTACTAGCGGTTTACAATGAGCAGTTCTTC
CASSQVLAVYNEQFF
>once|-|TRBJ1-5|TRBV7-6
TGTGCCAGCAGCTACTTCCGGAGAGACTGTAAGCAGCCCCAGCATTTT
CASSYFRRDCKQPQHF
>-|-|TRBJ2-2|TRBV9
TGTGCCAGCACCCGACAGTCCGGGGAGCTGTTTTTT
CASTRQSGELFF
>-|-|TRBJ2-7|TRBV6-5
TGTGCCAGCAGCCACGACTACGAGCAGTACTTC
CASSHDYEQYF
>-|TRBD2|TRBJ2-1|TRBV15
TGTGCCACCAGCATAGAGCGGGGGCCTCCCTACAATGAGCAGTTCTTC
CATSIERGPPYNEQFF
>-|TRBD1|TRBJ2-7|TRBV5-1
TGCGCCAGCAGCTTCGGACAGGGGACCTACGAGCAGTACTTC
CASSFGQGTYEQYF
>-|-|TRBJ2-3|TRBV19
TGTGCCAGTAGTATTGGTCTTAGTTTCTCAGATACGCAGTATTTT
CASSIGLSFSDTQYF
>-|-|TRBJ2-7|TRBV5-1
TGCGCCAGCAGCTTGAGGTCCGAGTACGAGCAGTACTTC
CASSLRSEYEQYF
>-|-|TRBJ2-5|TRBV15
TGTGCCACCTCGGGGCCCTCTGCGACTCGGTTGGAGACCCAGTACTTC
CATSGPSATRLETQYF
>-|-|TRBJ2-1|TRBV30
TGTGCCTGGAGTAGTAGCGGCTCCTACAATGAGCAGTTCTTC
CAWSSSGSYNEQFF
>-|-|TRBJ2-7|TRBV5-1
TGCGCCAGCAGCCCCTCGGGACTCCGCCGGAACGAGCAGTACTTC
CASSPSGLRRNEQYF
>-|-|TRBJ2-7|TRBV27
TGTGCCAGCAGTTTCGGCCGGGCCCCCTATGTGCAGTACTTC
CASSFGRAPYVQYF
>-|TRBD1|TRBJ2-7|TRBV28
TGTGCCAGCACCATGGCGGGACAGGGGCTATACGAGCAGTACTTC
CASTMAGQGLYEQYF